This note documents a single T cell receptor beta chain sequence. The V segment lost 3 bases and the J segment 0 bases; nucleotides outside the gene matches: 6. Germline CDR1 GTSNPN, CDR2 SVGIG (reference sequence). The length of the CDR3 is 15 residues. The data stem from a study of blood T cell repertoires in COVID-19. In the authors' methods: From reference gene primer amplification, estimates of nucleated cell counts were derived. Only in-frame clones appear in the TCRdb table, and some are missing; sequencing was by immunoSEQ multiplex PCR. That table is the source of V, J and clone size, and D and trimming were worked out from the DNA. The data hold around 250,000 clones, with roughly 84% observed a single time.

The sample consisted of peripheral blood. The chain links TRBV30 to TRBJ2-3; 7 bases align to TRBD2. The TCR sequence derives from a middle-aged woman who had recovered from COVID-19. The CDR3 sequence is CAWSRGSVSTDTQYF. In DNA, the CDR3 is TGTGCCTGGAGCCGCGGGAGCGTTAGCACAGATACGCAGTATTTT.